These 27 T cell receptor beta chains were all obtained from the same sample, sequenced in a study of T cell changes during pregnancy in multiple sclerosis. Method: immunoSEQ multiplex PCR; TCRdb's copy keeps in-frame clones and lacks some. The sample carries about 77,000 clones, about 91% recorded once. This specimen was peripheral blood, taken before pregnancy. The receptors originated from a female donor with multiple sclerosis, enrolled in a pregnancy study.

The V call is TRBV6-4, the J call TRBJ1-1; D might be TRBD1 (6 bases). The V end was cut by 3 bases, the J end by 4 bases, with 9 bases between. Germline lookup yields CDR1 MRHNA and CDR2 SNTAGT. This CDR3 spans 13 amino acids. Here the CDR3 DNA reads TGTGCCAGCAGTGAACAGGGATCCACTGAAGCTTTCTTT. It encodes CASSEQGSTEAFF.

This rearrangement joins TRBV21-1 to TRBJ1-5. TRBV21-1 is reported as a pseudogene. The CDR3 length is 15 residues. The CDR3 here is CASSRVWPHNQPQHF. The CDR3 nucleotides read TGTGCCAGCAGTCGGGTGTGGCCCCACAATCAGCCCCAGCATTTT.

The CDR3 bases are TGTGCCAGCCAGCGGGACCCCTCTGGGGATACGCAGTATTTT. It yields the protein CASQRDPSGDTQYF. This chain connects TRBV7-6 to TRBJ2-3, with 7 bases aligning to TRBD2. This CDR3 contains 14 residues. Germline CDR1 SGHVS, CDR2 FNYEAQ. Losses at the gene ends were 8 bases for V and 6 bases for J; bases not matched to a gene: 11. The variable domain in full, with the rest retrieved from reference TRBV7-6 and TRBJ2-3, is GAGVSQSPRYKVTKRGQDVALRCDPISGHVSLYWYRQALGQGPEFLTYFNYEAQQDKSGLPNDRFSAERPEGSISTLTIQRTEQRDSAMYRCASQRDPSGDTQYFGPGTRLTVL.

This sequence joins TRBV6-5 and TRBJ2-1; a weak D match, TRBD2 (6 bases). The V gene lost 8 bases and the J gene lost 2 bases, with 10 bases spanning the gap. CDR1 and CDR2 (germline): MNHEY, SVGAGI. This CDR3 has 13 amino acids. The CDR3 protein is CASWDSPYNEQFF. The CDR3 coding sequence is TGTGCCAGCTGGGACTCTCCCTACAATGAGCAGTTCTTC.

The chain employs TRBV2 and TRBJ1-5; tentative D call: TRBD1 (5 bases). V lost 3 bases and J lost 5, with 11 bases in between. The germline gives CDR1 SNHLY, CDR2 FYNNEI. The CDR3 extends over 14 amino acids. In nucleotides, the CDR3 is TGTGCCAGCAGTGAGATATGGGGGGATCAGCCCCAGCATTTT. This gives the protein CASSEIWGDQPQHF.

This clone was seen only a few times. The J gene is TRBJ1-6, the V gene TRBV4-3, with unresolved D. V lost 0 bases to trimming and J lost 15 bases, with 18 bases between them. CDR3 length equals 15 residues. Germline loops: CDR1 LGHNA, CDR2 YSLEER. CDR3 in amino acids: CASSQDIGGPGVLHF. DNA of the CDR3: TGCGCCAGCAGCCAAGATATAGGCGGCCCCGGGGTCCTCCACTTT.

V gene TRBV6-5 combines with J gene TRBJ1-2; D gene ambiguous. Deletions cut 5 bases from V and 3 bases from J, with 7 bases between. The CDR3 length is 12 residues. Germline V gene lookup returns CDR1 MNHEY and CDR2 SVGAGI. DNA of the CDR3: TGTGCCAGCAGTCAAGCCGACTATGGCTACACCTTC. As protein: CASSQADYGYTF.

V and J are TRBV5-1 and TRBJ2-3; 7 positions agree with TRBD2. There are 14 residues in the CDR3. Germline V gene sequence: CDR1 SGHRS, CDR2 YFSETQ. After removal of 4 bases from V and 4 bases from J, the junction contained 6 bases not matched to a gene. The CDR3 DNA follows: TGCGCCAGCAGCCCCGGCCTAGCGGCAGATACGCAGTATTTT. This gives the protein CASSPGLAADTQYF. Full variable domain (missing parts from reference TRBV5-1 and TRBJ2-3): KAGVTQTPRYLIKTRGQQVTLSCSPISGHRSVSWYQQTPGQGLQFLFEYFSETQRNKGNFPGRFSGRQFSNSRSEMNVSTLELGDSALYLCASSPGLAADTQYFGPGTRLTVL.

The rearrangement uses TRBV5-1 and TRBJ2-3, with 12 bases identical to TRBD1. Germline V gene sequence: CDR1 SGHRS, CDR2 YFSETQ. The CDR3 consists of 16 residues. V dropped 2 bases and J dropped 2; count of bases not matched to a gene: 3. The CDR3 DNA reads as TGCGCCAGCAGCTTTGGGACAGGGGGCAACACAGATACGCAGTATTTT. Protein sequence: CASSFGTGGNTDTQYF.

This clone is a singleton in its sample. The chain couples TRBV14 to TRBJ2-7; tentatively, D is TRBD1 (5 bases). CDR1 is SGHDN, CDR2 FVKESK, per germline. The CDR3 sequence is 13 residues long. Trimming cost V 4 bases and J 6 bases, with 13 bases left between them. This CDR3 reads CASSRRGFGEQYF. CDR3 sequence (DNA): TGTGCCAGCAGCCGAAGGGGATTTGGCGAGCAGTACTTC.

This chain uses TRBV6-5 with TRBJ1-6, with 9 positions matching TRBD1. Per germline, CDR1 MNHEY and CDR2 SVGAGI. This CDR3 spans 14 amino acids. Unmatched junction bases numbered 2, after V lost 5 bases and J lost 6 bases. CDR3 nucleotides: TGTGCCAGCAGTACGACAGGGGGTAATTCACCCCTCCACTTT. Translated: CASSTTGGNSPLHF.

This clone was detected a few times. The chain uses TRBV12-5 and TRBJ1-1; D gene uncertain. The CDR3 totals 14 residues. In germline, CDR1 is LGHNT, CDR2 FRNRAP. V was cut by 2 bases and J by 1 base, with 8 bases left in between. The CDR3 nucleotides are TGTGCTAGTGGTTTGCCCTATGGGAACACTGAAGCTTTCTTT. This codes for CASGLPYGNTEAFF.

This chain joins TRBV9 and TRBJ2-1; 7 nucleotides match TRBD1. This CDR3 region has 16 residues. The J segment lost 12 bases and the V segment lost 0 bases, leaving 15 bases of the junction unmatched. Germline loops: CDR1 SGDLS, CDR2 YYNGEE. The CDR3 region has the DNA TGTGCCAGCAGCGTAGAGATCGAGGGGGCGGCGGGTTGGCAGTTCTTC. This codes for CASSVEIEGAAGWQFF.

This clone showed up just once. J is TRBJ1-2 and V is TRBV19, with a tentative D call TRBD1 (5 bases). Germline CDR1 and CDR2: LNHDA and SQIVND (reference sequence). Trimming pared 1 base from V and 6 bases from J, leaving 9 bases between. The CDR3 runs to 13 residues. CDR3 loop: CASSIGRGDGYTF. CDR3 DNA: TGTGCCAGTAGTATAGGGAGGGGAGATGGCTACACCTTC.

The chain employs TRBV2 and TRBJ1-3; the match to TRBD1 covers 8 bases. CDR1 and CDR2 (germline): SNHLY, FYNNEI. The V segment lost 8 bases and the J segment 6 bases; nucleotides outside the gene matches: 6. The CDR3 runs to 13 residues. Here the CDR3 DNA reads TGTGCCAGCGGACAGGGAGTTGTAAACACCATATATTTT. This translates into CASGQGVVNTIYF.

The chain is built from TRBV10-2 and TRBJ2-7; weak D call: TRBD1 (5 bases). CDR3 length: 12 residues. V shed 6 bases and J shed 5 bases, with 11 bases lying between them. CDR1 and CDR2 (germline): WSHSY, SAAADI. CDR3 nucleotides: TGCGCCAGCAGATTAGGGGCCCACGAGCAGTACTTC. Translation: CASRLGAHEQYF.

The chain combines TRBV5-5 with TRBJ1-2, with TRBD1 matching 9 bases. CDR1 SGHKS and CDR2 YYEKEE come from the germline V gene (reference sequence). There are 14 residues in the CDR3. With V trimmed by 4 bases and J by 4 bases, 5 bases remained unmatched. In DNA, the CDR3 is TGTGCCAGCAGCAAGGGACAGGGACTCTATGGCTACACCTTC. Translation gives CASSKGQGLYGYTF.

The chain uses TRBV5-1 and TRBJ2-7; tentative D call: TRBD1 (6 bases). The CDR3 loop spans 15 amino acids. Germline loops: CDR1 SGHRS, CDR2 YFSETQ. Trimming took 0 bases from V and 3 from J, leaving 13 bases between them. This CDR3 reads CASSLEGDLVYEQYF. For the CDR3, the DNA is TGCGCCAGCAGCTTGGAGGGGGATTTGGTCTACGAGCAGTACTTC.

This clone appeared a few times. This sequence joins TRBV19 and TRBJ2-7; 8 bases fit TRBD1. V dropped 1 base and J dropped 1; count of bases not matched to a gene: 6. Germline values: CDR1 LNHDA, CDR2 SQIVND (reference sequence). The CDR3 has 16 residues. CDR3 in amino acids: CASSIGGGTGSYEQYF. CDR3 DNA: TGTGCCAGTAGTATAGGGGGCGGGACAGGATCCTACGAGCAGTACTTC. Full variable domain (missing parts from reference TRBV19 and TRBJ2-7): DGGITQSPKYLFRKEGQNVTLSCEQNLNHDAMYWYRQDPGQGLRLIYYSQIVNDFQKGDIAEGYSVSREKKESFPLTVTSAQKNPTAFYLCASSIGGGTGSYEQYFGPGTRLTVT.

This CDR3 is CASSPPGMGQPYGYTF. CDR3 DNA: TGTGCCAGCTCACCACCGGGCATGGGACAGCCCTATGGCTACACCTTC. The chain couples TRBV18 to TRBJ1-2; TRBD1 matches 7 bases. Germline CDR1 reads KGHSH; CDR2 reads LQKENI. There are 16 residues in the CDR3. Trimming at V came to 0 bases and at J to 4 bases, leaving 8 bases not matched to a gene.

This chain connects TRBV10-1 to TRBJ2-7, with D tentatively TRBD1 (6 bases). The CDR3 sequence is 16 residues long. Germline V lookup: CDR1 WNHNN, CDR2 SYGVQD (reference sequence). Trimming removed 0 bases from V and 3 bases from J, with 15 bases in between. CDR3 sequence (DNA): TGCGCCAGCAGTGAGTCCAGGGACAAAGGAATCTACGAGCAGTACTTC. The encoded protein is CASSESRDKGIYEQYF.

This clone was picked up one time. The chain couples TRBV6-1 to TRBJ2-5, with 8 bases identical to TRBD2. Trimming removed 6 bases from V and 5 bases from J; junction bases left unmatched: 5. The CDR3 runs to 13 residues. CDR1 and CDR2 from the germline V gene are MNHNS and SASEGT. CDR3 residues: CASSGGALETQYF. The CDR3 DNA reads TGTGCCAGCAGCGGGGGGGCCTTGGAGACCCAGTACTTC.

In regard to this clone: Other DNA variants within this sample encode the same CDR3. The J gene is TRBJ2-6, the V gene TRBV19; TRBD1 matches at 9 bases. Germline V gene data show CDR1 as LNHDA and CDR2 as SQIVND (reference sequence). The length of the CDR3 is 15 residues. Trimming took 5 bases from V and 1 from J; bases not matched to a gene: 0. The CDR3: CASSDRGSGANVLTF. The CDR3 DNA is TGTGCCAGTAGTGACAGGGGGTCTGGGGCCAACGTCCTGACTTTC.

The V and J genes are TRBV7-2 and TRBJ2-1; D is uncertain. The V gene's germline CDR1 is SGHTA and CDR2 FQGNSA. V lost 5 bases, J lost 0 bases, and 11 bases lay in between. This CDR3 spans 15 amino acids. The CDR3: CASSSTWSSYNEQFF. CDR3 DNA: TGTGCCAGCAGCAGTACCTGGAGCTCCTACAATGAGCAGTTCTTC.

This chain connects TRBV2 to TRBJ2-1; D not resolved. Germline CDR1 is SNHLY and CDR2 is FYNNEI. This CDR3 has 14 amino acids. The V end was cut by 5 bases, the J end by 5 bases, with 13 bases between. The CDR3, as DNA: TGTGCCAGCAGTCCCGGGTCCTTGAACAATGAGCAGTTCTTC. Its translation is CASSPGSLNNEQFF.

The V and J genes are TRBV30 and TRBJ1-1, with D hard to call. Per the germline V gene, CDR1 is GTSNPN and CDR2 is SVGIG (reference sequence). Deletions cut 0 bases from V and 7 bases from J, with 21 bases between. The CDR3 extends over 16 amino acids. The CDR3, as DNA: TGTGCCTGGAGTGTACGCGGAGGCAGACCCGACGGTGAAGCTTTCTTT. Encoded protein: CAWSVRGGRPDGEAFF.

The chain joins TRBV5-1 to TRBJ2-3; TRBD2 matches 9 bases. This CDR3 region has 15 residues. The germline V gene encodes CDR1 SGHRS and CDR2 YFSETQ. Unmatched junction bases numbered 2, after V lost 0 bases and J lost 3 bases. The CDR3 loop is CASSLATSGTDTQYF. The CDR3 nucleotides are TGCGCCAGCAGCTTGGCGACTAGCGGAACAGATACGCAGTATTTT.